The 27 T cell receptor beta chains given below trace back to one sample, sequenced in a study of blood T cell repertoires in COVID-19. Generated by immunoSEQ multiplex PCR, the TCRdb table keeps only in-frame clones and is missing some. The table includes some 200,000 clones, roughly 81% detected once. The sequencing input was peripheral blood. The receptors here all came from an elderly woman with COVID-19, enrolled during active disease.

This clone appeared once. This sequence joins TRBV27 and TRBJ2-7; 9 nucleotides agree with TRBD1. CDR1 and CDR2 (germline): MNHEY, SMNVEV (reference sequence). Unmatched junction bases numbered 2, after V lost 4 bases and J lost 4 bases. This CDR3 has 13 residues. The CDR3 nucleotides read TGTGCCAGCAGTTCAGGACAGGGGTACGAGCAGTACTTC. The encoded protein is CASSSGQGYEQYF.

Written as DNA, the CDR3 is TGTGCCAGCAGCTTCCGGACAGTAGGGGAAAAACTGTTTTTT. It encodes CASSFRTVGEKLFF. The chain is built from TRBV5-8 and TRBJ1-4; D perhaps matches TRBD1 (6 bases). With 2 bases removed from V and 8 bases from J, the gap between germline ends came to 13 bases. The CDR3 extends over 14 amino acids. Germline CDR1 and CDR2: SGHTS and YDEGEE.

This chain links TRBV27 with TRBJ2-7, with D unresolved. The germline V gene encodes CDR1 MNHEY and CDR2 SMNVEV (reference sequence). Trimming removed 8 bases at V and 3 bases at J, with 20 bases between. This CDR3 region has 15 residues. CDR3 residues: CASGWSAGAYYEQYF. CDR3 DNA sequence: TGTGCCAGCGGTTGGTCGGCAGGCGCTTACTACGAGCAGTACTTC.

CDR3: CASSPQKPTGREQYF. The CDR3 DNA reads TGCGCCAGCAGTCCGCAGAAACCGACGGGGAGAGAGCAGTACTTC. V is TRBV23-1 and J is TRBJ2-7, with D tentatively TRBD2 (5 bases). TRBV23-1 is designated an ORF whose function remains uncertain. The CDR3 has 15 residues. Trimming took off 4 bases at V and 7 bases at J, with 20 bases between the two ends.

This sequence joins TRBV3-1 (or the pseudogene TRBV3-2) and TRBJ2-5, with TRBD1 matching over 7 bases. This CDR3 region has 14 residues. Germline V lookup: CDR1 LGHDT, CDR2 YNNKEL (reference sequence). V trimming: 4 bases; J trimming: 4 bases; junction bases outside the gene matches: 6. The CDR3 sequence is CASSLGTEGETQYF. CDR3 nucleotides: TGTGCCAGCAGCCTTGGGACAGAGGGAGAGACCCAGTACTTC.

The CDR3 DNA follows: TGTGCCAGCAGCCAAGGGAACGGGGCTAATGAAAAACTGTTTTTT. Translated, it gives CASSQGNGANEKLFF. The chain couples TRBV3-1 (or the pseudogene TRBV3-2) to TRBJ1-4; D is unclear. Trimming cost V 1 base and J 3 bases, with 9 bases left between them. The germline gives CDR1 LGHDT, CDR2 YNNKEL (reference sequence). CDR3 length: 15 amino acids.

This clone was observed a single time. CDR3 DNA: TGTGCCAGCAGCTTAGCAACAGGGTGGTATGGCTACACCTTC. Protein sequence: CASSLATGWYGYTF. This chain uses TRBV7-2 with TRBJ1-2, with TRBD1 as a possible D gene (6 bases). Trimming shortened V by 0 bases and J by 5 bases, and 10 bases separated the two germline ends. CDR1 and CDR2 from the germline V gene are SGHTA and FQGNSA. This CDR3 has 14 amino acids.

The V call is TRBV15, the J call TRBJ1-5; D is undetermined. From germline, CDR1 is LNHNV and CDR2 YYDKDF (reference sequence). This CDR3 spans 13 amino acids. V gave up 0 bases and J gave up 9 bases, with 9 bases separating them. In nucleotides, the CDR3 is TGTGCCACCAGCAGAGATCTGGGGAGGCCCCAGCATTTT. Its protein product is CATSRDLGRPQHF.

The J gene is TRBJ1-2, the V gene TRBV5-1; 8 bases agree with TRBD1. The CDR3 is 14 amino acids. Germline V CDR1 and CDR2: SGHRS, YFSETQ. After removal of 4 bases from V and 8 bases from J, the junction contained 10 bases not matched to a gene. The CDR3 sequence is CASSPGTGVLGYTF. DNA for the CDR3: TGCGCCAGCAGCCCGGGGACAGGCGTTTTGGGCTACACCTTC.

The rearrangement uses TRBV11-1 and TRBJ2-3; 8 nucleotides match TRBD2. Germline V gene sequence: CDR1 SGHAT, CDR2 FQDESV (reference sequence). After removal of 3 bases from V and 5 bases from J, the junction contained 10 bases not matched to a gene. This CDR3 region has 16 residues. The CDR3 bases are TGTGCCAGCAGCTTGGGGTACGGGGGGGTCAGAGATACGCAGTATTTT. This encodes CASSLGYGGVRDTQYF.

The chain couples TRBV13 to TRBJ2-5; 8 bases map to TRBD1. V lost 5 bases and J lost 5; bases outside the gene matches: 13. Per germline, CDR1 PRHDT and CDR2 FYEKMQ (reference sequence). CDR3 length equals 16 residues. CDR3 in amino acids: CASSHWGQAHSETQYF. In DNA form, the CDR3 reads TGTGCCAGCAGCCATTGGGGACAGGCGCATTCGGAGACCCAGTACTTC.

The rearrangement links TRBV9 to TRBJ1-2, with D unresolved. Germline CDR1 is SGDLS and CDR2 is YYNGEE. The CDR3 has 15 amino acids. With 0 bases removed from V and 0 bases from J, the gap between germline ends came to 9 bases. CDR3 protein: CASSVGHLANYGYTF. Here the CDR3 DNA reads TGTGCCAGCAGCGTAGGGCACCTAGCTAACTATGGCTACACCTTC.

This clone has more than one count but fewer than ten. The chain employs TRBV6-5 and TRBJ1-1; tentative D call: TRBD1 (5 bases). Trimming took off 6 bases at V and 10 bases at J, with 18 bases between the two ends. Looked up from germline, CDR1 is MNHEY and CDR2 is SVGAGI. The CDR3 has 13 residues. The CDR3 nucleotides are TGTGCCAGCAGACCGAAAGGGGTTGCCAGAGCTTTCTTT. Protein: CASRPKGVARAFF.

The chain combines TRBV7-9 with TRBJ2-7; the D gene is possibly TRBD1 (5 bases). Between the trimmed V and J ends, which lost 5 bases and 12 bases, there was a span of 14 bases. CDR1 is SEHNR, CDR2 FQNEAQ, per germline (reference sequence). This CDR3 contains 11 residues. The CDR3 DNA sequence: TGTGCCAGCAGCCTGGACATCGTGGCGTACTTC. Translation: CASSLDIVAYF. The full variable domain, its missing parts supplied by reference TRBV7-9 and TRBJ2-7, is DTGVSQNPRHKITKRGQNVTFRCDPISEHNRLYWYRQTLGQGPEFLTYFQNEAQLEKSRLLSDRFSAERPKGSFSTLEIQRTEQGDSAMYLCASSLDIVAYFGPGTRLTVT.

The chain recombines TRBV4-1 with TRBJ1-1; no firm D call. CDR1 is MGHRA, CDR2 YSYEKL, per germline. The CDR3 sequence is 17 residues long. Trimming stripped 4 bases from V and 0 bases from J, with 18 bases between. The DNA for the CDR3 is TGCGCCAGCAGCCTCCTTCCAGGTCAGATAATGAACACTGAAGCTTTCTTT. It encodes CASSLLPGQIMNTEAFF.

The chain links TRBV28 to TRBJ1-5; D is possibly TRBD1 (6 bases). The CDR3 totals 16 residues. Deletions cut 4 bases from V and 1 base from J, with 14 bases between. CDR1 is MDHEN, CDR2 SYDVKM, per germline. The CDR3 loop reads CASSYLPDRSNQPQHF. CDR3 bases: TGTGCCAGCAGTTACCTCCCTGACAGGAGCAATCAGCCCCAGCATTTT. The whole variable domain, filled in from reference TRBV28 and TRBJ1-5, reads DVKVTQSSRYLVKRTGEKVFLECVQDMDHENMFWYRQDPGLGLRLIYFSYDVKMKEKGDIPEGYSVSREKKERFSLILESASTNQTSMYLCASSYLPDRSNQPQHFGDGTRLSIL.

This rearrangement joins TRBV28 to TRBJ1-5, with 9 bases fitting TRBD1. V shed 2 bases and J 7 bases; nucleotides not matched to a gene: 12. This CDR3 is 17 amino acids long. CDR1 is MDHEN and CDR2 is SYDVKM in the germline V gene. The chain's CDR3 is CASSLGGTGNFRQPQHF. CDR3 sequence (DNA): TGTGCCAGCAGTTTAGGGGGGACAGGGAATTTTAGGCAGCCCCAGCATTTT. The full variable domain, with the rest looked up from reference TRBV28 and TRBJ1-5, is DVKVTQSSRYLVKRTGEKVFLECVQDMDHENMFWYRQDPGLGLRLIYFSYDVKMKEKGDIPEGYSVSREKKERFSLILESASTNQTSMYLCASSLGGTGNFRQPQHFGDGTRLSIL.

This rearrangement joins TRBV7-2 to TRBJ2-1; TRBD1 matches 7 bases. The trim removed 5 bases at V and 0 bases at J, leaving 4 bases unmatched. Germline CDR1 SGHTA, CDR2 FQGNSA. CDR3 length: 15 residues. The CDR3, as DNA: TGTGCCAGCAGCCGGGACAGTTTCTCCTACAATGAGCAGTTCTTC. It yields the protein CASSRDSFSYNEQFF.

The chain combines TRBV19 with TRBJ2-7; D is possibly TRBD1 (5 bases). The CDR3 has 13 amino acids. The germline V gene has CDR1 LNHDA and CDR2 SQIVND (reference sequence). The ends were cut back, 6 bases at V and 0 bases at J, with 9 bases in the middle. The CDR3 here is CASSGRDSYEQYF. The CDR3, as DNA: TGTGCCAGTAGCGGCAGGGACTCCTACGAGCAGTACTTC.

The rearrangement joins TRBV6-1 to TRBJ2-7; D perhaps matches TRBD2 (6 bases). This CDR3 contains 17 residues. CDR1 is MNHNS, CDR2 SASEGT, per germline. V lost 4 bases, J lost 1 base, and 20 bases lay in between. Here the CDR3 DNA reads TGTGCCAGCAGTGTATTCACTAGCTGGAATCCGTCCTACGAGCAGTACTTC. Its translation is CASSVFTSWNPSYEQYF.

The rearrangement links TRBV25-1 to TRBJ2-7, with a weak D call TRBD1 (5 bases). Germline CDR1 reads MGHDK; CDR2 reads SYGVNS. This CDR3 region has 11 residues. V was cut by 4 bases and J by 4 bases, with 5 bases left in between. DNA for the CDR3: TGTGCCAGCAGTGCAGGGTACGAGCAGTACTTC. Translating it yields CASSAGYEQYF.

V is TRBV4-1 and J is TRBJ2-7, with TRBD2 identical over 12 bases. CDR3 size: 16 residues. Trimming took 3 bases from V and 3 from J; bases not matched to a gene: 6. Germline lookup yields CDR1 MGHRA and CDR2 YSYEKL. The CDR3 DNA follows: TGCGCCAGCAGCCACCCCTGGACTAGCGGGATCTACGAGCAGTACTTC. It specifies CASSHPWTSGIYEQYF.

The chain joins TRBV18 to TRBJ2-6; 7 bases are a match to TRBD2. Germline V gives CDR1 KGHSH, CDR2 LQKENI. With V trimmed by 1 base and J by 0 bases, 6 bases remained unmatched. The CDR3 consists of 18 residues. The CDR3 loop reads CASSPRAGEYSGANVLTF. The CDR3, as DNA: TGTGCCAGCTCACCACGGGCGGGGGAATACTCTGGGGCCAACGTCCTGACTTTC.

V gene TRBV5-5 combines with J gene TRBJ2-5; 8 bases agree with TRBD2. The CDR3 has 17 residues. The junction had 9 bases not matched to a gene; V was cut back by 0 bases and J by 2 bases. Germline V gene lookup returns CDR1 SGHKS and CDR2 YYEKEE (reference sequence). CDR3 DNA: TGTGCCAGCAGCTTGGCCGGGATAGCGGGATGGCAAGAGACCCAGTACTTC. Protein: CASSLAGIAGWQETQYF.

This chain connects TRBV27 to TRBJ2-1, with 11 bases that match TRBD2. This CDR3 region has 15 residues. Per germline, CDR1 MNHEY and CDR2 SMNVEV (reference sequence). V gave up 6 bases and J gave up 3 bases; unmatched junction bases: 4. The CDR3 DNA sequence: TGTGCCAGCAGCCCACTAGCGGGGGTCTACAATGAGCAGTTCTTC. Its translation: CASSPLAGVYNEQFF.

V is TRBV6-6 and J is TRBJ2-1, with 8 nucleotides matching TRBD2. Germline V gene sequence: CDR1 MNHNY, CDR2 SVGAGI (reference sequence). The V gene end was trimmed by 5 bases and the J gene end by 2 bases; junction bases not matched to a gene: 8. The CDR3 contains 16 residues. CDR3 DNA sequence: TGTGCCAGCAGTCGAGGCGGGAGGTACGCCTACAATGAGCAGTTCTTC. Encoded protein: CASSRGGRYAYNEQFF.

The gene calls are TRBV10-2 and TRBJ1-1; D is ambiguous. V lost 6 bases to trimming and J lost 4 bases, with 12 bases between them. The germline V gene has CDR1 WSHSY and CDR2 SAAADI. The CDR3 has 13 amino acids. This CDR3 is CASSDYLGTEAFF. The DNA for the CDR3 is TGCGCCAGCAGCGACTATTTAGGCACTGAAGCTTTCTTT.